This entry lists 12 T cell receptor beta chains sequenced from one sample in a study of coeliac disease. Points from the study as a whole: In active celiac disease, intraepithelial and lamina propria TRB and TRG repertoires were less clonal than controls.

Sequencing used immunoSEQ multiplex PCR; TCRdb keeps in-frame clones, though not all of them. Here the sample spans 3,500 to 4,500 clones, 66% being singletons. The antigens these receptors bind are not known. The material sequenced was intraepithelial lymphocytes from the gut. The receptors here all came from a woman aged 18-30 years with active celiac disease.

The V and J genes are TRBV6-1 and TRBJ2-7; D not certain. V was shortened by 5 bases and J by 1 base, with 3 bases between the two germline ends. This CDR3 comprises 11 residues. CDR1 MNHNS and CDR2 SASEGT come from the germline V gene. Here the CDR3 DNA reads TGTGCCAGCAGTCCTTCCTACGAGCAGTACTTC. This encodes CASSPSYEQYF.

The chain uses TRBV5-1 and TRBJ2-3; 8 positions agree with TRBD2. Germline lookup yields CDR1 SGHRS and CDR2 YFSETQ. This CDR3 has 17 residues. Trimming took 3 bases from V and 2 from J; bases not matched to a gene: 11. The DNA of the CDR3 is TGCGCCAGCAGCTCGGGCCCCGGGGGGGGGACCACAGATACGCAGTATTTT. As protein: CASSSGPGGGTTDTQYF.

The chain is built from TRBV27 and TRBJ2-3; D is uncertain. CDR1 is MNHEY and CDR2 is SMNVEV in the germline V gene (reference sequence). V was cut by 2 bases and J by 2 bases, with 11 bases left in between. This CDR3 region has 15 residues. CDR3 region: CASSLELADTDTQYF. CDR3 coding DNA: TGTGCCAGCAGTTTAGAGTTGGCGGACACAGATACGCAGTATTTT.

The rearrangement links TRBV29-1 to TRBJ1-2; 10 nucleotides align to TRBD1. The trim removed 8 bases at V and 6 bases at J, leaving 24 bases unmatched. CDR1 is SQVTM and CDR2 is ANQGSEA in the germline V gene. The CDR3 loop spans 18 amino acids. CDR3 loop: CSPWRIRTVTGGADGYTF. The DNA for the CDR3 is TGCAGCCCCTGGCGGATCCGAACAGTGACAGGGGGCGCGGATGGCTACACCTTC.

As to this clone: Other DNA sequences in the sample encode the same CDR3. J is TRBJ1-5 and V is TRBV6-5; tentatively, D is TRBD1 (5 bases). V was clipped by 0 bases and J by 0 bases, with 6 bases between them. The CDR3 length is 15 residues. The germline gives CDR1 MNHEY, CDR2 SVGAGI. DNA of the CDR3: TGTGCCAGCAGTTACTCTACAGGTAGCAATCAGCCCCAGCATTTT. As protein: CASSYSTGSNQPQHF.

This clone is judged medium-sized. CDR3 region: CASIGAGYQPQHF. The CDR3 nucleotides are TGTGCCAGTATAGGGGCAGGGTACCAGCCCCAGCATTTT. The chain has TRBV19 and TRBJ1-5; the D gene is possibly TRBD1 (5 bases). The V gene lost 7 bases and the J gene lost 7 bases, with 14 bases spanning the gap. There are 13 residues in the CDR3. Germline CDR1 is LNHDA and CDR2 is SQIVND (reference sequence). Looking up the rest from reference TRBV19 and TRBJ1-5 gives the full variable domain: DGGITQSPKYLFRKEGQNVTLSCEQNLNHDAMYWYRQDPGQGLRLIYYSQIVNDFQKGDIAEGYSVSREKKESFPLTVTSAQKNPTAFYLCASIGAGYQPQHFGDGTRLSIL.

J is TRBJ2-4 and V is TRBV10-2; 10 positions match TRBD2. The germline gives CDR1 WSHSY, CDR2 SAAADI. The V segment lost 5 bases and the J segment 0 bases; nucleotides outside the gene matches: 19. This CDR3 spans 21 amino acids. CDR3 bases: TGCGCCAGCAGTCTCGAGGCCCCGACTAGCGGGCGATTCTTAGCCAAAAACATTCAGTACTTC. As protein: CASSLEAPTSGRFLAKNIQYF.

This sequence joins TRBV9 and TRBJ2-3; a possible D gene is TRBD1 (5 bases). V gave up 4 bases and J gave up 0 bases, with 12 bases separating them. The CDR3 covers 15 residues. CDR1 is SGDLS and CDR2 is YYNGEE in the germline V gene. The CDR3 nucleotides are TGTGCCAGCAGCCTTCAGGGCTATAGCACAGATACGCAGTATTTT. Amino acid sequence: CASSLQGYSTDTQYF. Full variable domain (outside the CDR3, taken from reference TRBV9 and TRBJ2-3): DSGVTQTPKHLITATGQRVTLRCSPRSGDLSVYWYQQSLDQGLQFLIQYYNGEERAKGNILERFSAQQFPDLHSELNLSSLELGDSALYFCASSLQGYSTDTQYFGPGTRLTVL.

This clone was picked up a small number of times. The rearrangement links TRBV5-4 to TRBJ2-7; D might be TRBD2 (6 bases). V lost 0 bases to trimming and J lost 5 bases, with 9 bases between them. Per germline, CDR1 SGHNT and CDR2 YYREEE (reference sequence). The CDR3 has 13 residues. This CDR3 reads CASSLVGGHEQYF. The CDR3 nucleotides are TGTGCCAGCAGCTTGGTCGGAGGGCACGAGCAGTACTTC.

Within the sample, this clone is large (0.1 to 1%). The rearrangement links TRBV2 to TRBJ1-5; TRBD1 might be the D (5 bases). From germline, CDR1 is SNHLY and CDR2 FYNNEI. This CDR3 spans 17 amino acids. V lost 0 bases and J 1 base, leaving 13 bases between the germline ends. CDR3 in DNA: TGTGCCAGCAGTGAAGCGCTTGGGGGGTACAGCAATCAGCCCCAGCATTTT. Its translation is CASSEALGGYSNQPQHF. The whole variable domain, filled in from reference TRBV2 and TRBJ1-5, reads EPEVTQTPSHQVTQMGQEVILRCVPISNHLYFYWYRQILGQKVEFLVSFYNNEISEKSEIFDDQFSVERPDGSNFTLKIRSTKLEDSAMYFCASSEALGGYSNQPQHFGDGTRLSIL.

This clone was seen only a few times. The chain recombines TRBV7-2 with TRBJ2-3, with D tentatively TRBD1 (6 bases). Trimming stripped 0 bases from V and 1 base from J, with 11 bases between. Germline V lookup: CDR1 SGHTA, CDR2 FQGNSA. There are 16 residues in the CDR3. The CDR3 region is CASSLAVGAGTDTQYF. The CDR3 nucleotides read TGTGCCAGCAGCTTAGCAGTGGGGGCCGGCACAGATACGCAGTATTTT.

The chain carries TRBV10-2 and TRBJ2-2; D gene unclear. This CDR3 is built from 14 residues. Between the trimmed V and J ends, which lost 7 bases and 4 bases, there was a span of 13 bases. Germline loops: CDR1 WSHSY, CDR2 SAAADI. CDR3 in DNA: TGCGCCAGCACCCCGACGACTGGCACCGGGGAGCTGTTTTTT. Its translation: CASTPTTGTGELFF.